This section outlines one T cell receptor beta chain sequence together with its context. Its specific antigen is unknown. The input lacks base qualities; no much larger clone sits a single base away. This record belongs to a study of control samples from healthy donors and cancer patients (dated by TCRdb to 2020 to 2021). Libraries came from the immunoSEQ multiplex PCR assay. What TCRdb holds here is the immuneACCESS table cut down to in-frame rearrangements. Part of the clones is not present; checked against another copy, under half of the missing clones reflect an unresolved V gene, and the others are unexplained. In this sample the table shows over 150,000 clones, nearly 90% of which occur a single time. Roughly 1.3% of the sample goes to the ten largest clones. The germline V gene provides CDR1 SGHTS and CDR2 YDEGEE. V is pared back by 2 bases and J by 14 bases, with 17 bases lying between the germline termini. The CDR3 runs 14 residues from the cysteine to the phenylalanine. The kept DNA is CDR3 alone, 42 bases in frame from the first base.

The TCR sequence derives from a woman aged 45 to 65 in good health. The sequencing input was blood. The rearranged chain carries TRBV5-8 and TRBJ1-6; TRBD1 is possibly the D segment (6 matching bases). The CDR3 in this case is CASSLISGDGALHF. The DNA sequence follows: TGTGCCAGCAGCTTAATCTCAGGGGACGGAGCCCTCCACTTT.